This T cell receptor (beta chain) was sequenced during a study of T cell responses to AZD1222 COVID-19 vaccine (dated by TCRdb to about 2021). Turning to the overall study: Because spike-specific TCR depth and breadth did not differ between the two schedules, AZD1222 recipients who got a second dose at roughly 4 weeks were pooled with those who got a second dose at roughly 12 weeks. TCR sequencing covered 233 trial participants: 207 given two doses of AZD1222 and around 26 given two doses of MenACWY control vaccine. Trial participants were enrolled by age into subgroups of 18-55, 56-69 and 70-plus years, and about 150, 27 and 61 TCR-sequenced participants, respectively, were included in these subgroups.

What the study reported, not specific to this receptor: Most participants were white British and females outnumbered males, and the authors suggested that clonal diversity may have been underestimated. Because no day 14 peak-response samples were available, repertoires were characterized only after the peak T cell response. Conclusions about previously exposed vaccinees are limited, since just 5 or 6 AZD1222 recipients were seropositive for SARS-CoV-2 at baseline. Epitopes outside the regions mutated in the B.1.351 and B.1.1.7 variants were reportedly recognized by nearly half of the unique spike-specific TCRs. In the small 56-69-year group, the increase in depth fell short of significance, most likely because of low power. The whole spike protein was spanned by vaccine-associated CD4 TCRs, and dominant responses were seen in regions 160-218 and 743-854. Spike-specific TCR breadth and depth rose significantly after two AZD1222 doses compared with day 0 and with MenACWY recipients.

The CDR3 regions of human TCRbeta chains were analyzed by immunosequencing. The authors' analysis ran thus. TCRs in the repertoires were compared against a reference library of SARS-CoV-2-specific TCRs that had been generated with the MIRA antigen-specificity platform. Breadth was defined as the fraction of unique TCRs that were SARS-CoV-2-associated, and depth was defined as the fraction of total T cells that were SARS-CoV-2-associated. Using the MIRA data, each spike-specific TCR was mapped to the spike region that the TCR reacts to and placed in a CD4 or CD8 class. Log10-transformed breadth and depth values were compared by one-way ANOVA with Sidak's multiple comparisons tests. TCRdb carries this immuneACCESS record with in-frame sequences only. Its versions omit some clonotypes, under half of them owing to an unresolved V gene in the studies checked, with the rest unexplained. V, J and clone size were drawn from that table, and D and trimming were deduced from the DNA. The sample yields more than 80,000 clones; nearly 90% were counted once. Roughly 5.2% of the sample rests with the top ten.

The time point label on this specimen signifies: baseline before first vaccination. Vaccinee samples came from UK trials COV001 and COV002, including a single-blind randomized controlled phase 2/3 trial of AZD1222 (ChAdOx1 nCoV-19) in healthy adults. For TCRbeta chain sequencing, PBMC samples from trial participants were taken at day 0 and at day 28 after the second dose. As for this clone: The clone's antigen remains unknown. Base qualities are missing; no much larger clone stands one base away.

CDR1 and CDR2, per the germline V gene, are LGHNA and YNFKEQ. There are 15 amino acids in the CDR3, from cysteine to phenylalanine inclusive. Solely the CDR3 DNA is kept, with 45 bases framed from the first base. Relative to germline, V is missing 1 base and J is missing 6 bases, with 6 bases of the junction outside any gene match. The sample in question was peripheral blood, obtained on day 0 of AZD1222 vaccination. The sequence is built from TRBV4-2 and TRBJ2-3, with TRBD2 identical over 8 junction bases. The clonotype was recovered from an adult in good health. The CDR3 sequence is CASSQAGGRADTQYF. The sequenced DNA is TGTGCCAGCAGCCAAGCGGGAGGGCGGGCTGATACGCAGTATTTT.